Listed here are 24 T cell receptor beta chains from one sample, sequenced in a study of blood T cell repertoires in COVID-19. The data were produced by immunoSEQ multiplex PCR, yet TCRdb's version contains in-frame clones alone and is incomplete. The sample lists 52,000 or so clones; about 90% were seen once. The specimen sequenced was peripheral blood. These receptors were taken from a human donor in a cohort sampled during active COVID-19.

V is TRBV6-5 and J is TRBJ2-7; 9 nucleotides align to TRBD2. This CDR3 spans 14 amino acids. Germline V gives CDR1 MNHEY, CDR2 SVGAGI. V trimming: 6 bases; J trimming: 3 bases; junction bases outside the gene matches: 6. The CDR3 region is CASRESGRRYEQYF. The CDR3 DNA reads as TGTGCCAGCAGGGAGAGCGGGAGGCGCTACGAGCAGTACTTC.

The chain is built from TRBV29-1 and TRBJ2-7; 7 positions agree with TRBD2. CDR1 is SQVTM and CDR2 is ANQGSEA in the germline V gene. V dropped 4 bases and J dropped 7; count of bases not matched to a gene: 4. The CDR3 is made up of 11 amino acids. CDR3 in amino acids: CSVGGTTEQYF. The CDR3 DNA sequence: TGCAGCGTTGGGGGGACTACGGAGCAGTACTTC.

This clone was detected once. The chain recombines TRBV6-2 or TRBV6-3 with TRBJ2-3; D unresolved. CDR3 length: 11 amino acids. Germline-derived CDR1 and CDR2 are MNHEY and SVGEGT. V lost 5 bases and J lost 6, with 6 bases in between. This chain's CDR3 is CASSQLDTQYF. The CDR3, as DNA: TGTGCCAGCAGTCAACTTGATACGCAGTATTTT.

This sequence joins TRBV27 and TRBJ1-2; D is unresolved. Trimming cost V 5 bases and J 5 bases, with 15 bases left between them. This CDR3 has 14 residues. The germline CDR1 and CDR2 sequences are MNHEY and SMNVEV (reference sequence). The CDR3 sequence is CASSPPGSSYGYTF. The CDR3 DNA follows: TGTGCCAGCAGTCCCCCGGGATCTTCATATGGCTACACCTTC.

The genes are TRBV3-1 (or the pseudogene TRBV3-2) and TRBJ2-7; D possibly corresponds to TRBD2 (6 bases). The CDR3 sequence is 17 residues long. The germline gives CDR1 LGHDT, CDR2 YNNKEL (reference sequence). V was cut by 0 bases and J by 6 bases, with 21 bases left in between. The CDR3 spells CASSQDPVGRLPSEQYF. The CDR3 DNA is TGTGCCAGCAGCCAAGATCCGGTCGGGAGACTTCCGAGCGAGCAGTACTTC.

The CDR3 sequence: CATRGQSSSYNEQFF. The CDR3 coding sequence is TGTGCCACTCGGGGACAGTCCAGCTCCTACAATGAGCAGTTCTTC. The gene calls are TRBV2 and TRBJ2-1; 7 nucleotides line up with TRBD1. CDR1 is SNHLY and CDR2 is FYNNEI in the germline V gene. Unmatched junction bases numbered 9, after V lost 10 bases and J lost 0 bases. The CDR3 consists of 15 residues.

The sample holds one count of this clone. This chain links TRBV24-1 with TRBJ2-2; perhaps TRBD2 as D (5 bases). V was trimmed by 9 bases and J by 5 bases, leaving 6 bases between them. The CDR3 has 11 residues. Germline CDR1 reads KGHDR; CDR2 reads SFDVKD. CDR3 bases: TGTGCCACCGGGAGTACCGGGGAGCTGTTTTTT. This translates into CATGSTGELFF.

V is TRBV27 and J is TRBJ1-4; D may be TRBD1 (6 bases). The CDR3 has 15 residues. The germline V gene has CDR1 MNHEY and CDR2 SMNVEV (reference sequence). V lost 3 bases and J lost 6, with 14 bases in between. For the CDR3, the DNA is TGTGCCAGCAGTTTTAGGGGGGGCTTAGATGAAAAACTGTTTTTT. Translating gives CASSFRGGLDEKLFF.

This clone was detected once. V is TRBV5-4 and J is TRBJ2-7; no definite D call. The V end was cut by 2 bases, the J end by 5 bases, with 5 bases between. Germline V gives CDR1 SGHNT, CDR2 YYREEE (reference sequence). CDR3 length equals 11 residues. This CDR3 is CASSFQDEQYF. CDR3 nucleotide sequence: TGTGCCAGCAGCTTCCAGGACGAGCAGTACTTC.

Here the CDR3 DNA reads TGTGCCAGCAGTTTTAGGGGGCCAAGTTCACCCCTCCACTTT. Translated: CASSFRGPSSPLHF. The gene calls are TRBV27 and TRBJ1-6; TRBD1 matches at 7 bases. The CDR3 runs 14 residues. Germline V lookup: CDR1 MNHEY, CDR2 SMNVEV (reference sequence). After removal of 3 bases from V and 9 bases from J, the junction contained 5 bases not matched to a gene.

The V and J genes are TRBV28 and TRBJ2-6; 7 positions match TRBD1. The CDR3 has 15 residues. Germline V CDR1 and CDR2: MDHEN, SYDVKM. The ends lost 4 bases at V and 0 bases at J; junction bases unmatched: 0. The CDR3 spells CASSYRGSGANVLTF. Written as DNA, the CDR3 is TGTGCCAGCAGTTACAGGGGCTCTGGGGCCAACGTCCTGACTTTC.

This chain connects TRBV3-1 (or the pseudogene TRBV3-2) to TRBJ2-7; D may be TRBD2 (5 bases). Germline V CDR1 and CDR2: LGHDT, YNNKEL (reference sequence). Trimming cost V 3 bases and J 7 bases, with 16 bases left between them. CDR3 length equals 14 residues. The CDR3 region is CASSHGLTLGEQYF. The CDR3 DNA reads as TGTGCCAGCAGCCATGGACTCACTTTAGGGGAGCAGTACTTC.

The chain is built from TRBV6-5 and TRBJ2-7; TRBD2 is a possible D gene (6 bases). The CDR3 is 14 amino acids. Germline V gene data show CDR1 as MNHEY and CDR2 as SVGAGI. V was cut by 6 bases and J by 3 bases, with 15 bases left in between. CDR3 sequence (DNA): TGTGCCAGCAGAGACCGACTAGGAAACTACGAGCAGTACTTC. Its translation is CASRDRLGNYEQYF.

The J gene is TRBJ2-3, the V gene TRBV5-1; TRBD2 aligns across 15 bases. After removal of 2 bases from V and 4 bases from J, the junction contained 5 bases not matched to a gene. Looked up from germline, CDR1 is SGHRS and CDR2 is YFSETQ. This CDR3 contains 17 residues. The CDR3: CASSFGLAGGPPDTQYF. The CDR3 region has the DNA TGCGCCAGCAGCTTCGGACTAGCGGGAGGGCCCCCAGATACGCAGTATTTT.

The rearrangement uses TRBV20-1 and TRBJ2-5, with 12 bases aligning to TRBD2. Germline values: CDR1 DFQATT, CDR2 SNEGSKA (reference sequence). Trimming at V came to 3 bases and at J to 5 bases, leaving 7 bases not matched to a gene. This CDR3 spans 15 amino acids. The CDR3 DNA is TGCAGTGCTAGTGCTAGCGGGAGGGCCAGGGAGACCCAGTACTTC. Translation gives CSASASGRARETQYF.

V is TRBV5-1 and J is TRBJ2-5, with TRBD2 as a possible D gene (5 bases). The V gene's germline CDR1 is SGHRS and CDR2 YFSETQ. The CDR3 length is 14 residues. V was cut by 0 bases and J by 5 bases, with 11 bases left in between. CDR3 DNA: TGCGCCAGCAGCTTGGTTGCGGGTTGGGAGACCCAGTACTTC. This encodes CASSLVAGWETQYF. Looking up the rest from reference TRBV5-1 and TRBJ2-5 gives the full variable domain: KAGVTQTPRYLIKTRGQQVTLSCSPISGHRSVSWYQQTPGQGLQFLFEYFSETQRNKGNFPGRFSGRQFSNSRSEMNVSTLELGDSALYLCASSLVAGWETQYFGPGTRLLVL.

The J gene is TRBJ2-7, the V gene TRBV5-1, with D uncertain. V was clipped by 4 bases and J by 5 bases, with 10 bases between them. This CDR3 spans 12 amino acids. Germline V CDR1 and CDR2: SGHRS, YFSETQ. The CDR3 here is CASSGVYNEQYF. CDR3 coding DNA: TGCGCCAGCAGCGGAGTCTACAACGAGCAGTACTTC.

The chain joins TRBV19 to TRBJ1-2, with a possible D match to TRBD1 (5 bases). V lost 3 bases, J lost 7 bases, and 15 bases lay in between. Germline loops: CDR1 LNHDA, CDR2 SQIVND (reference sequence). This CDR3 region has 14 residues. The CDR3 loop is CASSMKLRGGGYTF. The CDR3 DNA follows: TGTGCCAGTAGTATGAAGTTAAGGGGAGGTGGCTACACCTTC.

The chain recombines TRBV5-1 with TRBJ2-3; D unclear. This CDR3 is 14 amino acids long. The germline V and J ends were trimmed by 1 base and 1 base, with 7 bases remaining between them. Germline values: CDR1 SGHRS, CDR2 YFSETQ. CDR3 DNA: TGCGCCAGCAGCTTGTACTACCGCACAGATACGCAGTATTTT. As protein: CASSLYYRTDTQYF.

The chain couples TRBV10-3 to TRBJ2-4; TRBD1 matches 10 bases. The CDR3 covers 19 residues. Germline V gene lookup returns CDR1 ENHRY and CDR2 SYGVKD. Trimming cost V 2 bases and J 0 bases; bases outside gene matches: 10. As DNA, the CDR3 is TGTGCCATCAGTGAGCGTCGGACAGGGGGTTCCCTAGCCAAAAACATTCAGTACTTC. Translated, it gives CAISERRTGGSLAKNIQYF.

The J gene is TRBJ2-5, the V gene TRBV2; 10 bases match TRBD1. The CDR3 totals 13 residues. Unmatched junction bases numbered 1, after V lost 6 bases and J lost 3 bases. CDR1 SNHLY and CDR2 FYNNEI come from the germline V gene. The CDR3 here is CASRGTGEETQYF. As DNA, the CDR3 is TGTGCCAGCAGGGGGACAGGGGAAGAGACCCAGTACTTC.

This rearrangement joins TRBV28 to TRBJ1-2; weak D call: TRBD1 (5 bases). The CDR3 has 14 amino acids. Germline V CDR1 and CDR2: MDHEN, SYDVKM. Trimming took off 2 bases at V and 4 bases at J, with 11 bases between the two ends. The CDR3 DNA follows: TGTGCCAGCAGTTTACCAGACAGAAGCTATGGCTACACCTTC. The encoded protein is CASSLPDRSYGYTF.

The chain employs TRBV28 and TRBJ2-3, with 9 nucleotides matching TRBD1. Germline CDR1 is MDHEN and CDR2 is SYDVKM. The V segment lost 5 bases and the J segment 3 bases; nucleotides outside the gene matches: 6. The CDR3 spans 15 residues. Written as DNA, the CDR3 is TGTGCCAGCAGTCCCAATGGACAGGGGACAGATACGCAGTATTTT. Residues: CASSPNGQGTDTQYF.

The CDR3 region is CSVLQDLSSYEQYF. The CDR3, as DNA: TGCAGCGTTCTACAGGACCTAAGCTCCTACGAGCAGTACTTC. The chain is built from TRBV29-1 and TRBJ2-7; TRBD1 is a possible D gene (5 bases). V lost 5 bases and J lost 0, with 14 bases in between. The CDR3 length is 14 residues. From germline, CDR1 is SQVTM and CDR2 ANQGSEA.